This T cell receptor beta chain is drawn from a study of vaccination and CD4 T cells after COVID-19. Whole-study context: Overlapping spike peptides of SARS-CoV-2, HCoV-NL63, HCoV-OC43 and HCoV-229E stimulated the cells. General observations from the study: Investigators enrolled relatively few convalescent patients and included no early post-infection timepoints.

This clonotype was counted a few times. Antigen specificity is unknown. The Oncomine TCR Beta short-read assay sequenced DNA from cultured CD4+ T cells. CD4+ T cells were cultured, and genomic DNA was extracted from them. MiXCR was run by TCRdb on the PCR reads, yielding one entry per CDR3 protein. This table holds around 1,000 distinct CDR3 sequences, roughly 31% found once. The treatment denotes: approximately 11-day PBMC culture with coronavirus spike peptide pools or control peptides (ViraFEST assay). Unexposed donor CD4+ T cells predated the COVID-19 pandemic, collected 2011-2018. Following culture for more than nine days, CD4+ T cells were isolated by negative selection. Per germline, CDR1 SNHLY and CDR2 FYNNEI. V was cut by 9 bases and J by 5 bases, with 22 bases left in between. The CDR3 length is 15 residues.

Sequenced input: CD4+ T cells from blood, cultured in vitro. The receptor's source is a human donor in good health. This rearrangement joins TRBV2 to TRBJ2-5; maybe TRBD1 (7 bases). In DNA form, the CDR3 reads TGTGCCAGTCATCGTACAGGGGTTGCGGGGGAGACCCAGTACTTC. Protein: CASHRTGVAGETQYF.